This T cell receptor (beta chain) emerged from a study of blood T cell repertoires in COVID-19. As for the study in general: Sources were T cells, B-cell-depleted T cells, or PBMCs; the material itself was cDNA or gDNA.

This clone was detected a few times. Trimming stripped 6 bases from V and 4 bases from J, with 7 bases between. Germline CDR1 MDHEN, CDR2 SYDVKM. The CDR3 contains 12 residues. As originally analysed: From reference gene primer amplification, estimates of nucleated cell counts were derived. Sequencing was performed with immunoSEQ multiplex PCR; in TCRdb, only in-frame clones are kept and a portion is missing. The V and J calls and the clone size are those of that table, but D and trimming were determined from the DNA. The data show more than 100,000 clones, approximately 86% seen once. The sequenced sample consisted of peripheral blood. The rearrangement joins TRBV28 to TRBJ1-3; D gene uncertain. This sequence was found in a human donor in a cohort sampled during active COVID-19. The CDR3 loop reads CASSPGGNTIYF. The CDR3 DNA reads as TGTGCCAGCAGCCCCGGGGGAAACACCATATATTTT.